The next 12 T cell receptor beta chains were all read from a single sample in a study of blood T cell repertoires in COVID-19. Sequencing used immunoSEQ multiplex PCR; TCRdb keeps in-frame clones, though not all of them. This table has roughly 66,000 clones, approximately 91% appearing once. Source material: peripheral blood. The receptors were gathered from a human donor in a cohort sampled during active COVID-19.

This clone came up once. CDR3 residues: CASSPQGDTEAFF. The CDR3 DNA sequence: TGTGCCAGCTCTCCCCAGGGGGACACTGAAGCTTTCTTT. The gene calls are TRBV18 and TRBJ1-1; 7 bases line up with TRBD1. V was clipped by 6 bases and J by 3 bases; unmatched bases: 4. Germline CDR1 is KGHSH and CDR2 is LQKENI. The CDR3 runs to 13 residues.

V usage is TRBV2 and J usage is TRBJ1-2, with 8 bases fitting TRBD1. With V trimmed by 4 bases and J by 7 bases, 8 bases remained unmatched. Germline CDR1 SNHLY, CDR2 FYNNEI. This CDR3 has 14 residues. In DNA form, the CDR3 reads TGTGCCAGCAGTGTCGGCAGGGGGCTGGGTGGCTACACCTTC. Translation: CASSVGRGLGGYTF.

The chain has TRBV5-6 and TRBJ1-1; TRBD1 aligns across 11 bases. Germline assignment: CDR1 SGHDT and CDR2 YYEEEE. The CDR3 covers 15 residues. Trimming cost V 1 base and J 4 bases; bases outside gene matches: 3. This CDR3 reads CASSLRDRGGTEAFF. CDR3 sequence (DNA): TGTGCCAGCAGCTTGAGGGACAGGGGGGGCACTGAAGCTTTCTTT.

The genes are TRBV4-2 and TRBJ2-1; 10 bases are a match to TRBD2. The CDR3 sequence is 15 residues long. The germline CDR1 and CDR2 sequences are LGHNA and YNFKEQ. Germline trimming cut 0 bases from V and 5 bases from J; bases unmatched to any gene: 1. The CDR3 DNA follows: TGTGCCAGCAGCCAAGACGGGACTAGCGACAATGAGCAGTTCTTC. Translating it yields CASSQDGTSDNEQFF.

This sequence joins TRBV7-9 and TRBJ2-5, with 13 bases that match TRBD2. The CDR3 length is 18 residues. V shed 5 bases, J shed 4 bases, and the junction held 13 bases outside the gene matches. CDR1 and CDR2 from the germline V gene are SEHNR and FQNEAQ (reference sequence). The CDR3 region is CASSTPRTSGRSGETQYF. CDR3 DNA sequence: TGTGCCAGCAGCACCCCCAGGACTAGCGGGAGATCGGGAGAGACCCAGTACTTC.

This clone showed up just a few times. The chain links TRBV7-9 to TRBJ1-6; 7 positions match TRBD1. CDR1 SEHNR and CDR2 FQNEAQ come from the germline V gene (reference sequence). The CDR3 is 14 amino acids. V trimming: 5 bases; J trimming: 9 bases; junction bases outside the gene matches: 7. CDR3 sequence (DNA): TGTGCCAGCAGCCCCAGGGACAGAATTTCACCCCTCCACTTT. Its translation is CASSPRDRISPLHF.

This clone was observed once. The genes are TRBV7-9 and TRBJ1-2; D unclear. Trimming shortened V by 5 bases and J by 0 bases, and 7 bases separated the two germline ends. The CDR3 extends over 13 amino acids. Germline CDR1 is SEHNR and CDR2 is FQNEAQ (reference sequence). In nucleotides, the CDR3 is TGTGCCAGCAGCCTTCAGTCTAACTATGGCTACACCTTC. Its translation: CASSLQSNYGYTF.

J is TRBJ2-5 and V is TRBV9, with TRBD2 matching 8 bases. The CDR3 is made up of 19 amino acids. Germline values: CDR1 SGDLS, CDR2 YYNGEE. Trimming took 0 bases from V and 3 from J; bases not matched to a gene: 16. The CDR3 protein is CASSVGVSGAEGIKETQYF. The DNA for the CDR3 is TGTGCCAGCAGCGTAGGAGTTAGCGGGGCGGAAGGGATCAAAGAGACCCAGTACTTC.

The chain recombines TRBV19 with TRBJ2-1; 7 positions agree with TRBD2. Germline V gene lookup returns CDR1 LNHDA and CDR2 SQIVND (reference sequence). CDR3 length equals 13 residues. V lost 0 bases and J lost 12; bases outside the gene matches: 5. The CDR3 region is CASSIDGGSGQFF. CDR3 nucleotides: TGTGCCAGTAGTATAGATGGCGGGAGTGGGCAGTTCTTC.

The genes are TRBV19 and TRBJ2-7; TRBD2 aligns across 10 bases. CDR3 length: 15 residues. After removal of 5 bases from V and 4 bases from J, the junction contained 8 bases not matched to a gene. Germline V gives CDR1 LNHDA, CDR2 SQIVND (reference sequence). CDR3 sequence: CASSSWTSGIYEQYF. The CDR3 DNA sequence: TGTGCCAGTAGTTCATGGACTAGCGGCATTTACGAGCAGTACTTC.

The chain joins TRBV19 to TRBJ2-1, with 10 bases that match TRBD1. The CDR3 loop spans 13 amino acids. Germline-derived CDR1 and CDR2 are LNHDA and SQIVND (reference sequence). V lost 9 bases, J lost 5 bases, and 4 bases stayed unmatched. The CDR3 nucleotides read TGTGCCAGCGGACAGGGGGTGAACAATGAGCAGTTCTTC. It translates to CASGQGVNNEQFF.

The CDR3 loop is CASSPRTSSTEQFF. As DNA, the CDR3 is TGCGCCAGCAGCCCGAGGACTAGTTCCACTGAGCAGTTCTTC. The rearrangement joins TRBV5-1 to TRBJ2-1; TRBD2 aligns across 7 bases. The CDR3 is 14 amino acids. V gave up 4 bases and J gave up 9 bases; unmatched junction bases: 10. Germline V gene lookup returns CDR1 SGHRS and CDR2 YFSETQ.